Shown below are 21 T cell receptor beta chains from a single sample sequenced in a study of shared clonotypes between healthy human individuals. Profiled with immunoSEQ multiplex PCR; TCRdb holds only in-frame clones, not every one. The sample holds 2 million to 2.5 million clones, 90% to 97% seen once. Material: naive CD4+ T cells sorted from blood. The sample's subset: CD45RA+ positively selected. These receptor sequences come from a young man in good health.

The V and J genes are TRBV7-2 and TRBJ1-1; 8 bases fit TRBD1. With V trimmed by 5 bases and J by 0 bases, 5 bases remained unmatched. The CDR3 has 15 amino acids. In germline, CDR1 is SGHTA, CDR2 FQGNSA. The CDR3 spells CASSPAGGLNTEAFF. CDR3 nucleotides: TGTGCCAGCAGCCCTGCAGGGGGCTTGAACACTGAAGCTTTCTTT.

Points on this clone: At one boundary the junction diverges from the germline segment, which might be a read error. The rearrangement uses TRBV28 and TRBJ2-2, with 12 bases aligning to TRBD1. Germline values: CDR1 MDHEN, CDR2 SYDVKM. The CDR3 is 15 amino acids. Written as DNA, the CDR3 is TGTGTCAGCAGCAGTGGGACAGGGGGCAGCGGGGAGCTGTTTTTT. It yields the protein CVSSSGTGGSGELFF.

V and J are TRBV28 and TRBJ1-1; unclear D gene. Germline V gives CDR1 MDHEN, CDR2 SYDVKM. The ends were cut back, 2 bases at V and 1 base at J, with 8 bases in the middle. The CDR3 contains 14 residues. Here the CDR3 reads CASSLVLTNTEAFF. The CDR3 coding sequence is TGTGCCAGCAGTTTAGTCCTGACGAACACTGAAGCTTTCTTT. Full variable domain (rest looked up from reference TRBV28 and TRBJ1-1): DVKVTQSSRYLVKRTGEKVFLECVQDMDHENMFWYRQDPGLGLRLIYFSYDVKMKEKGDIPEGYSVSREKKERFSLILESASTNQTSMYLCASSLVLTNTEAFFGQGTRLTVV.

CDR3 DNA sequence: TGTGCCAGCAGCTTAGGGGGACTAGCGGCGGATAAAAACATTCAGTACTTC. Protein product: CASSLGGLAADKNIQYF. The chain employs TRBV11-3 and TRBJ2-4; 11 positions match TRBD2. The length of the CDR3 is 17 residues. V trimming: 1 base; J trimming: 4 bases; junction bases outside the gene matches: 6. The germline CDR1 and CDR2 sequences are SGHNT and YENEEA.

The CDR3 DNA is TGTGCCAGCAGCATACCACAGGGGGTGGAGACCCAGTACTTC. Its translation: CASSIPQGVETQYF. The chain combines TRBV11-2 with TRBJ2-5; TRBD1 aligns across 8 bases. After removal of 5 bases from V and 5 bases from J, the junction contained 7 bases not matched to a gene. Germline V CDR1 and CDR2: SGHAT, FQNNGV. This CDR3 comprises 14 residues.

This chain links TRBV7-2 with TRBJ2-3, with a possible D match to TRBD2 (6 bases). The V gene lost 1 base and the J gene lost 0 bases, with 11 bases spanning the gap. The CDR3 totals 16 residues. The germline V gene encodes CDR1 SGHTA and CDR2 FQGNSA. The CDR3 here is CASSLGLASSTDTQYF. CDR3 nucleotides: TGTGCCAGCAGCTTAGGGCTAGCGTCAAGCACAGATACGCAGTATTTT. The complete variable domain, with remaining parts taken from reference TRBV7-2 and TRBJ2-3, reads GAGVSQSPSNKVTEKGKDVELRCDPISGHTALYWYRQSLGQGLEFLIYFQGNSAPDKSGLPSDRFSAERTGGSVSTLTIQRTQQEDSAVYLCASSLGLASSTDTQYFGPGTRLTVL.

The chain uses TRBV18 and TRBJ1-6; possibly TRBD1 for D (5 bases). Germline V lookup: CDR1 KGHSH, CDR2 LQKENI. This CDR3 has 15 residues. V lost 2 bases to trimming and J lost 10 bases, with 15 bases between them. The CDR3 loop reads CASSPNPQGGSPLHF. DNA for the CDR3: TGTGCCAGCTCACCAAACCCCCAGGGAGGATCACCCCTCCACTTT.

The chain is built from TRBV30 and TRBJ1-4; maybe TRBD1 (5 bases). Trimming removed 5 bases from V and 0 bases from J, with 13 bases in between. The CDR3 is 15 residues long. Germline V gene lookup returns CDR1 GTSNPN and CDR2 SVGIG (reference sequence). The CDR3 DNA reads as TGTGCCTGGGCTATCACAGGCGCAACTAATGAAAAACTGTTTTTT. Translation: CAWAITGATNEKLFF.

The genes are TRBV15 and TRBJ2-3, with D possibly called TRBD1 or TRBD2 (5 bases each). This CDR3 is built from 15 residues. Looked up from germline, CDR1 is LNHNV and CDR2 is YYDKDF (reference sequence). Trimming removed 2 bases from V and 0 bases from J, with 9 bases in between. CDR3 in amino acids: CATSRQRDSTDTQYF. In DNA form, the CDR3 reads TGTGCCACCAGCAGACAACGGGACAGCACAGATACGCAGTATTTT.

The chain has TRBV5-1 and TRBJ2-1, with D possibly being TRBD1 (5 bases). The V gene's germline CDR1 is SGHRS and CDR2 YFSETQ. V lost 3 bases to trimming and J lost 4 bases, with 14 bases between them. This CDR3 contains 15 residues. This CDR3 reads CASSSTPQGYNEQFF. The CDR3 DNA reads TGCGCCAGCAGCTCAACACCTCAGGGATACAATGAGCAGTTCTTC. Based on the CDR3 plus reference TRBV5-1 and TRBJ2-1, the full variable domain is KAGVTQTPRYLIKTRGQQVTLSCSPISGHRSVSWYQQTPGQGLQFLFEYFSETQRNKGNFPGRFSGRQFSNSRSEMNVSTLELGDSALYLCASSSTPQGYNEQFFGPGTRLTVL.

The genes are TRBV30 and TRBJ2-7, with 7 bases fitting TRBD1. Germline CDR1 reads GTSNPN; CDR2 reads SVGIG (reference sequence). The junction had 5 bases not matched to a gene; V was cut back by 3 bases and J by 3 bases. CDR3 length: 13 residues. The CDR3 DNA follows: TGTGCCTGGAGGACAGGGCAAGGCTACGAGCAGTACTTC. This codes for CAWRTGQGYEQYF.

The rearrangement links TRBV2 to TRBJ1-4; the match to TRBD1 covers 8 bases. CDR1 is SNHLY and CDR2 is FYNNEI in the germline V gene. Trimming removed 3 bases from V and 8 bases from J; junction bases left unmatched: 8. The CDR3 is made up of 15 amino acids. DNA for the CDR3: TGTGCCAGCAGTGACTCGACAGGGGTGGGGGAAAAACTGTTTTTT. Protein: CASSDSTGVGEKLFF. The variable domain in full, with the rest retrieved from reference TRBV2 and TRBJ1-4, is EPEVTQTPSHQVTQMGQEVILRCVPISNHLYFYWYRQILGQKVEFLVSFYNNEISEKSEIFDDQFSVERPDGSNFTLKIRSTKLEDSAMYFCASSDSTGVGEKLFFGSGTQLSVL.

The sample holds one count of this clone. V gene TRBV10-3 combines with J gene TRBJ2-3; D might be TRBD1 (6 bases). Per the germline V gene, CDR1 is ENHRY and CDR2 is SYGVKD. CDR3 length equals 18 residues. With 2 bases removed from V and 0 bases from J, the gap between germline ends came to 18 bases. This chain's CDR3 is CAISENPQGRSSTDTQYF. CDR3 sequence (DNA): TGTGCCATCAGTGAGAACCCACAGGGCCGGAGTAGCACAGATACGCAGTATTTT.

Only one count was recorded for this clone. As DNA, the CDR3 is TGTGCCACCAGCAGAGGAGTAGACAGGGGGCGTAGGGACACTGAAGCTTTCTTT. Amino acid sequence: CATSRGVDRGRRDTEAFF. The V call is TRBV15, the J call TRBJ1-1; the match to TRBD1 covers 10 bases. Trimming took 1 base from V and 3 from J; bases not matched to a gene: 11. Per the germline V gene, CDR1 is LNHNV and CDR2 is YYDKDF (reference sequence). CDR3 length: 18 residues.

This chain uses TRBV11-2 with TRBJ2-7; weak D call: TRBD1 (5 bases). The ends were cut back, 5 bases at V and 3 bases at J, with 11 bases in the middle. There are 13 residues in the CDR3. Per the germline V gene, CDR1 is SGHAT and CDR2 is FQNNGV. The CDR3 DNA follows: TGTGCCAGCAGCGCACAGGCACACTACGAGCAGTACTTC. It translates to CASSAQAHYEQYF.

This sequence joins TRBV15 and TRBJ2-7; D is perhaps TRBD1 (6 bases). Trimming left V 0 bases short and J 0 bases short, with 21 bases between. Germline V gene lookup returns CDR1 LNHNV and CDR2 YYDKDF (reference sequence). The CDR3 is made up of 19 amino acids. The CDR3 DNA reads TGTGCCACCAGCAGAGAGCCCCTTGGGGGCGGCAGGAGCTCCTACGAGCAGTACTTC. It codes for CATSREPLGGGRSSYEQYF. Supplemented by reference TRBV15 and TRBJ2-7, the full variable domain reads DAMVIQNPRYQVTQFGKPVTLSCSQTLNHNVMYWYQQKSSQAPKLLFHYYDKDFNNEADTPDNFQSRRPNTSFCFLDIRSPGLGDTAMYLCATSREPLGGGRSSYEQYFGPGTRLTVT.

The chain has TRBV28 and TRBJ2-7; possibly TRBD1 for D (6 bases). The germline V gene has CDR1 MDHEN and CDR2 SYDVKM. V was cut by 5 bases and J by 3 bases, with 14 bases left in between. CDR3 length: 14 residues. The CDR3 nucleotides are TGTGCCAGCAGTCGCAGGGGTCTTGGCTACGAGCAGTACTTC. Amino acid sequence: CASSRRGLGYEQYF.

V is TRBV5-1 and J is TRBJ2-2; D might be TRBD2 (6 bases). The CDR3 runs to 14 residues. The V gene's germline CDR1 is SGHRS and CDR2 YFSETQ. Trimming removed 4 bases from V and 3 bases from J, with 10 bases in between. CDR3 amino acids: CASSLRRDTGELFF. The CDR3 DNA is TGCGCCAGCAGCCTACGGAGGGACACCGGGGAGCTGTTTTTT.

The chain carries TRBV2 and TRBJ2-7; TRBD1 aligns across 10 bases. This CDR3 spans 15 amino acids. After removal of 10 bases from V and 6 bases from J, the junction contained 15 bases not matched to a gene. Germline loops: CDR1 SNHLY, CDR2 FYNNEI. Here the CDR3 DNA reads TGTGCCACCAACGTCCCGGGACAGGGGACGAGCGAGCAGTACTTC. It codes for CATNVPGQGTSEQYF.

This clone showed up just a few times. J is TRBJ2-2 and V is TRBV18; unclear D gene. Deletions cut 2 bases from V and 4 bases from J, with 5 bases between. Germline values: CDR1 KGHSH, CDR2 LQKENI. The CDR3 covers 13 residues. The CDR3 spells CASSPRATGELFF. Written as DNA, the CDR3 is TGTGCCAGCTCACCAAGGGCCACCGGGGAGCTGTTTTTT.

The rearrangement links TRBV6-8 to TRBJ2-6; D call uncertain. CDR1 is MNHGY and CDR2 is SAAAGT in the germline V gene. The length of the CDR3 is 16 residues. V was shortened by 2 bases and J by 0 bases, with 8 bases between the two germline ends. CDR3 region: CASSYRISSGANVLTF. In DNA form, the CDR3 reads TGTGCCAGCAGTTACCGGATTAGCTCTGGGGCCAACGTCCTGACTTTC.